The clone carrying this TCR beta chain was counted ten times or more. The source material, RNA transcripts, was used to amplify TCR beta CDR3 regions. Carried out on the TCR CDR3, a first-round RT-PCR used the HTBI primer set. MiXCR, applied by TCRdb to the multiplex PCR reads, yields one record per CDR3 protein. The sample includes hundreds of thousands of distinct CDR3 sequences, 14% of them seen just once. V dropped 3 bases and J dropped 4; count of bases not matched to a gene: 9. The CDR3 covers 16 residues. The germline V gene has CDR1 MNHNS and CDR2 SASEGT. This record comes from a study of T cells in Graves' hyperthyroidism and ophthalmopathy. The definition of stable Graves' hyperthyroidism was no ophthalmopathy progression within 18 months. Hyperthyroidism, newly diagnosed and lasting under 2 months, affected patients aged 18 to 65.

The V gene is TRBV6-1, the J gene TRBJ2-1; 7 bases line up with TRBD2. Sequenced input: blood. This clonotype originated in a woman aged 35 to 49 with Graves' hyperthyroidism. The DNA for the CDR3 is TGTGCCAGCAGTGATTGGGCCCTAGCGGATTACAATGAGCAGTTCTTC. It codes for CASSDWALADYNEQFF.